This TCR beta chain derives from a study of T cells in Graves' hyperthyroidism and ophthalmopathy. Study-level background: Sampling of peripheral blood happened at initial diagnosis, prior to any treatment.

The germline V gene encodes CDR1 DFQATT and CDR2 SNEGSKA (reference sequence). This CDR3 region has 14 residues. The V gene lost 2 bases and the J gene lost 0 bases, with 11 bases spanning the gap. TCR beta CDR3 region amplification was performed from RNA transcripts. HTBI primers drove first-round RT-PCR of the TCR CDR3. TCRdb re-called the multiplex PCR reads with MiXCR, one entry per CDR3 protein. The sample shows hundreds of thousands of distinct CDR3 sequences, roughly 24% of them seen only once. In its sample, this clonotype was seen many times. Antigen unknown. Broader study findings: Ophthalmopathy and stable hyperthyroidism were separated by a 13 V-J model.

Sequenced input: blood. This TCR came from a woman younger than 45 with Graves' ophthalmopathy. This chain connects TRBV20-1 to TRBJ2-7; D not resolved. CDR3 sequence reads: CSARIGPSSYEQYF. In nucleotides, the CDR3 is TGCAGTGCTAGAATTGGTCCCAGCTCCTACGAGCAGTACTTC.